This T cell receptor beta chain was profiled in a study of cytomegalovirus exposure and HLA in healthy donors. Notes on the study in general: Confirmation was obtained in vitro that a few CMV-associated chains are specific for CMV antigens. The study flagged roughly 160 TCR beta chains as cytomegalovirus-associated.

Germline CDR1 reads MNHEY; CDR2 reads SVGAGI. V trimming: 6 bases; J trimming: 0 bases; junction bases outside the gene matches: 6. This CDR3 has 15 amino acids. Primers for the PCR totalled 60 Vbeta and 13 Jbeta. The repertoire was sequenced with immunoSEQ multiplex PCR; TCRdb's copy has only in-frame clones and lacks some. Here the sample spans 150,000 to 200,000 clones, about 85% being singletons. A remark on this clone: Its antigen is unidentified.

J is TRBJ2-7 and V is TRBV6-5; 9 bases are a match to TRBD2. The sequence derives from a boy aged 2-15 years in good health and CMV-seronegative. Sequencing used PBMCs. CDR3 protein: CASRSSGGPSYEQYF. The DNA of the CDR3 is TGTGCCAGCAGGAGTAGCGGGGGTCCCTCCTACGAGCAGTACTTC.